Sequencing of this T cell receptor beta chain was carried out in a study of tumor-infiltrating lymphocytes in localized non-small cell lung cancer. Germline assignment: CDR1 SQVTM and CDR2 ANQGSEA. The CDR3 is 14 amino acids. Trimming removed 0 bases at V and 2 bases at J, with 10 bases between. On this clone itself: What it binds is unknown.

The study's findings and limits: Compared with uninvolved lung, tumors showed higher T cell infiltration by TCRbeta sequencing.

Some clones are missing from TCRdb's copy, which holds only in-frame ones; the method was immunoSEQ multiplex PCR. The profile shows fewer than 15,000 clones, around 76% of them singletons. The sequence was obtained from a human donor with non-small cell lung cancer. Sequencing used uninvolved lung tissue not adjacent to the tumor. V is TRBV29-1 and J is TRBJ1-1; tentatively, D is TRBD1 (5 bases). The CDR3 is CSVEDGGVNTEAFF. In DNA, the CDR3 is TGCAGCGTTGAAGATGGAGGGGTAAACACTGAAGCTTTCTTT.